This record covers a single T cell receptor (beta chain). Its specific antigen is unknown. No base-level quality is on record; no much larger clone is a single base apart. The collaborating institutions used their own protocols to collect whole blood in K2EDTA tubes. For TCRbeta analysis, collaborator samples were shipped as frozen whole blood, as isolated PBMCs, or as DNA extracted from either sample type. TCRbeta CDR3 regions were amplified from genomic DNA using the immunoSEQ Assay, a bias-controlled multiplex PCR. Processing in the source paper ran as follows. Within the assay, amplification of reference gene primers was used to estimate how many nucleated cells each sample contained. To quantify the absolute abundance of each unique TCRbeta CDR3 rearrangement, sequence reads were collapsed and filtered. For each sample, productive Simpson clonality was calculated as the square root of Simpson's diversity index across productive rearrangements. TCRdb holds this immuneACCESS table with in-frame rearrangements only. Some clones are missing; in checked studies, unresolved V genes explain under half, and the rest has no known cause. The DNA gave D and trimming, while V, J and clone size come from that table. The sample table lists 200,000 to 250,000 clones, about nine tenths of them with a count of one. Less than 3.5% of the sample is in the top ten clones.

This sample is drawn from a study of blood T cell repertoires in COVID-19 (dated by TCRdb to about 2020). Regarding the complete study: Samples covering the acute and convalescent phases of COVID-19 were provided by collaborators in the United States, Italy and Spain. The prospective study material was composed of cDNA or gDNA derived from T cells, B-cell-depleted T cells, or PBMCs. Deeply sampled blood TCRbeta repertoires from subjects exposed to, actively infected with, or recovered from COVID-19 were included in the dataset. The repertoires were made available in a free public database intended to serve as a resource for research on the immune response to SARS-CoV-2. The samples were drawn from two sources: the first 160 participants of the ongoing ImmuneRACE study, and approximately 1,300 subjects contributed by 6 global collaborators. A de-identified subject ID, COVID-19 status, age in years and sex were almost always included in the sample metadata. HLA class I and class II types, where available, came from metadata supplied by the sample provider rather than from assay-based typing. Broader findings and caveats from the paper: The amount of clinical and demographic metadata varied by source and participant and was provided uncurated.

V gives up 7 bases and J gives up 0 bases, and the segment between their germline ends measures 13 bases. The germline V gene specifies SQVTM as CDR1 and ANQGSEA as CDR2. The CDR3 runs 14 residues from the cysteine to the phenylalanine. The entry retains the CDR3 DNA only, 42 bases that are in frame from base 1. This receptor chain uses TRBV29-1 and TRBJ2-1, with the D gene not clear enough to name. Sequencing used peripheral blood. This TCR came from a woman in her sixties with acute or convalescent COVID-19. In nucleotide form, the sequence is TGCAGCGCCCCGTACCCACTCTCCTACAATGAGCAGTTCTTC. Translation gives CSAPYPLSYNEQFF.